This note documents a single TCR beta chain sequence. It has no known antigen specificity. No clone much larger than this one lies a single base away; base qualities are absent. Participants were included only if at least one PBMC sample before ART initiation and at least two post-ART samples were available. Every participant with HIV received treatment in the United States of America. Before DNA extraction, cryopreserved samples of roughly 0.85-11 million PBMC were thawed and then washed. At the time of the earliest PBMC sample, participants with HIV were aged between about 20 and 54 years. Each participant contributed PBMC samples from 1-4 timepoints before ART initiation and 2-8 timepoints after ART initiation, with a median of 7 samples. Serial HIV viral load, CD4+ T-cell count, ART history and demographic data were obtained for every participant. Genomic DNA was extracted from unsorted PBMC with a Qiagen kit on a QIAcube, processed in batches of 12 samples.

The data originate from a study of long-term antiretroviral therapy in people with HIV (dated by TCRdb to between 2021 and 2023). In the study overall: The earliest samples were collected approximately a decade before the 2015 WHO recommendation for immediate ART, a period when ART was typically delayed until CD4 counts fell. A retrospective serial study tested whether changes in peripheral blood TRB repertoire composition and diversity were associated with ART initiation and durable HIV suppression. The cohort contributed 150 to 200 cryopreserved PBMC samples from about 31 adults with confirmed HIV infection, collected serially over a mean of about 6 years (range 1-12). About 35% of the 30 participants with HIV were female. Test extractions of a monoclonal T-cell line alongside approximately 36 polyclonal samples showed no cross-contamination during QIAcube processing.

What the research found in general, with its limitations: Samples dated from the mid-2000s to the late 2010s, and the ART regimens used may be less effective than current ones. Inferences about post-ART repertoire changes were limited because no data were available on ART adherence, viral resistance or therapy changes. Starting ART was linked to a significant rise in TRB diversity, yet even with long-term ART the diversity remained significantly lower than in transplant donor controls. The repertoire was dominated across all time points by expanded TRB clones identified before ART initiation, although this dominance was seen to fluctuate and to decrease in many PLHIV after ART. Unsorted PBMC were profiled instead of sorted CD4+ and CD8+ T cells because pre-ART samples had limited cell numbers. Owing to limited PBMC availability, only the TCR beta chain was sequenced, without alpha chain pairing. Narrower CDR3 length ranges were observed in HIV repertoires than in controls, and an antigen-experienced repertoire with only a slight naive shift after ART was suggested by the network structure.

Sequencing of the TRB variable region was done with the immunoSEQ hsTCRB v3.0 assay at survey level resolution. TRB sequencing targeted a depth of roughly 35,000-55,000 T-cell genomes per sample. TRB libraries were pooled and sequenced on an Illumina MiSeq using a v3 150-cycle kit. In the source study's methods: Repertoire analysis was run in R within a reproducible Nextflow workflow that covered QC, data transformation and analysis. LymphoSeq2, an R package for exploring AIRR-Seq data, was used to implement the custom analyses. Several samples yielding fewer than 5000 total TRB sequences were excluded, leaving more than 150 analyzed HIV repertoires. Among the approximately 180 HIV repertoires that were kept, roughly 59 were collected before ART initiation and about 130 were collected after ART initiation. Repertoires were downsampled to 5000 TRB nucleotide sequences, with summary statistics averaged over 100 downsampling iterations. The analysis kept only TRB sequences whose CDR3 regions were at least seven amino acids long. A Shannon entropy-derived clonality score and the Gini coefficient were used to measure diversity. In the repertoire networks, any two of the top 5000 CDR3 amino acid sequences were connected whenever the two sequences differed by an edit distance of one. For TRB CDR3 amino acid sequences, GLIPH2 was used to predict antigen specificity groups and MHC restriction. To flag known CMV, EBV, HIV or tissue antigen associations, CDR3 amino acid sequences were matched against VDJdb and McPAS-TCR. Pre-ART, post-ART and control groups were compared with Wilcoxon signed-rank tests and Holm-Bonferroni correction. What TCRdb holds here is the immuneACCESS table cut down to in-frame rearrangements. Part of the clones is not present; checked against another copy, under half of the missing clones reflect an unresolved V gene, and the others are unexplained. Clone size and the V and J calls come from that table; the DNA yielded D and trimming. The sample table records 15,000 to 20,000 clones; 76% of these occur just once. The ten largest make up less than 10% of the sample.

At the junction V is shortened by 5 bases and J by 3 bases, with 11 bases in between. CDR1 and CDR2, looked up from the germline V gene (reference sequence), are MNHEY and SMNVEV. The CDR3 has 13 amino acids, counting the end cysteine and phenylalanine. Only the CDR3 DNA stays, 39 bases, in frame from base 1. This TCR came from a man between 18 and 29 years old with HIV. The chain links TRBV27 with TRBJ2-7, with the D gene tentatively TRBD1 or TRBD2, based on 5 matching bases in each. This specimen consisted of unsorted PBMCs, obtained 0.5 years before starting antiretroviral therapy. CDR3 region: CASSRGTNYEQYF. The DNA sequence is TGTGCCAGCAGTCGAGGGACCAACTACGAGCAGTACTTC.